These 19 T cell receptor beta chains originate from one sample sequenced in a study of T cell responses to AZD1222 COVID-19 vaccine. TCRdb keeps only in-frame clones here, not all; method: immunoSEQ multiplex PCR. The data contain approximately 270,000 clones, 94% of them singletons. The specimen was peripheral blood, collected 28 days after the second AZD1222 dose. Every receptor here comes from an adult who received the AZD1222 COVID-19 vaccine.

V and J are TRBV9 and TRBJ2-1, with D unclear. The CDR3 runs to 13 residues. Looked up from germline, CDR1 is SGDLS and CDR2 is YYNGEE. The V and J ends lost 2 bases and 4 bases respectively, with 7 bases between them. In nucleotides, the CDR3 is TGTGCCAGCAGCGTGGCGGCATACAATGAGCAGTTCTTC. Its protein is CASSVAAYNEQFF.

This clone was recorded only once. The chain recombines TRBV5-4 with TRBJ2-1; D not certain. Between the trimmed V and J ends, which lost 0 bases and 9 bases, there was a span of 10 bases. The CDR3 loop spans 13 amino acids. The germline V gene has CDR1 SGHNT and CDR2 YYREEE (reference sequence). CDR3 residues: CASSLAWGTEQFF. CDR3 DNA sequence: TGTGCCAGCAGCTTGGCCTGGGGAACTGAGCAGTTCTTC.

The chain has TRBV19 and TRBJ2-7; 11 bases are shared with TRBD2. This CDR3 has 14 residues. J gave up 5 bases and V 5 bases, and 5 bases lay outside the gene matches. Germline lookup yields CDR1 LNHDA and CDR2 SQIVND (reference sequence). This CDR3 reads CASSLAGGHNEQYF. In DNA form, the CDR3 reads TGTGCCAGTAGTTTAGCGGGGGGGCACAACGAGCAGTACTTC.

The chain employs TRBV10-3 and TRBJ2-1; possibly TRBD1 for D (6 bases). CDR1 and CDR2 (germline): ENHRY, SYGVKD. Trimming stripped 0 bases from V and 5 bases from J, with 14 bases between. The CDR3 has 16 residues. The CDR3 is CAISESEGAGDNEQFF. DNA for the CDR3: TGTGCCATCAGTGAGTCGGAAGGGGCAGGGGACAATGAGCAGTTCTTC.

This rearrangement joins TRBV7-2 to TRBJ2-1; weak D call: TRBD1 (5 bases). The length of the CDR3 is 14 residues. The V gene's germline CDR1 is SGHTA and CDR2 FQGNSA. Trimming removed 1 base at V and 7 bases at J, with 11 bases between. The CDR3 DNA is TGTGCCAGCAGCTTAGTTGGGTACAGGAATGAGCAGTTCTTC. The encoded protein is CASSLVGYRNEQFF.

This clone was seen more than once but under ten times. The CDR3 bases are TGTGCCAGCAGCCTCCGAGGGGCTTACGAGCAGTACTTC. This encodes CASSLRGAYEQYF. The V gene is TRBV7-9, the J gene TRBJ2-7; possibly TRBD1 or TRBD2 for D (5 bases each). Trimming left V 5 bases short and J 4 bases short, with 12 bases between. Germline V gives CDR1 SEHNR, CDR2 FQNEAQ (reference sequence). The CDR3 has 13 residues.

The V and J genes are TRBV12-2 and TRBJ2-7; the tabulated D call, TRBD1, remains unverified against the DNA. TRBV12-2 is marked as a pseudogene. This CDR3 contains 17 residues. The CDR3 protein is CASRLGVKGQGVHEQYF. CDR3 bases: TGTGCAAGTCGCTTAGGGGTAAAGGGACAGGGGGTCCACGAGCAGTACTTC.

The rearrangement uses TRBV3-1 (or the pseudogene TRBV3-2) and TRBJ1-3; D is unresolved. Trimming left V 1 base short and J 0 bases short, with 7 bases between. The V gene's germline CDR1 is LGHDT and CDR2 YNNKEL (reference sequence). This CDR3 has 15 amino acids. The CDR3 protein is CASSQVTHSGNTIYF. For the CDR3, the DNA is TGTGCCAGCAGCCAAGTAACCCACTCTGGAAACACCATATATTTT.

As to this clone: One end of the junction fails to match germline, which may point to a read error. This chain uses TRBV12-3 or TRBV12-4 with TRBJ2-7, with TRBD2 identical over 10 bases. The CDR3 contains 12 residues. The CDR3 sequence is CASRLAGGEQYF. The CDR3 DNA reads as TGTGCCAGCAGGTTAGCGGGGGGCGAGCAGTACTTC.

This chain joins TRBV6-2 or TRBV6-3 and TRBJ2-7, with 9 bases matching TRBD2. Germline V gene lookup returns CDR1 MNHEY and CDR2 SVGEGT. The CDR3 loop spans 17 amino acids. Losses at the gene ends were 6 bases for V and 0 bases for J; bases not matched to a gene: 12. DNA for the CDR3: TGTGCCAGCAGCTTGGAGGCGACTAGCGGATACTCCTACGAGCAGTACTTC. Amino acids: CASSLEATSGYSYEQYF.

The genes are TRBV21-1 and TRBJ2-7; TRBD2, the table's D call, was not compared with the DNA. TRBV21-1 is marked as a pseudogene. The CDR3 loop spans 18 amino acids. The CDR3 sequence is CASSKRLAGGPWYYEQYF. CDR3 nucleotides: TGTGCCAGCAGCAAACGACTAGCGGGAGGGCCGTGGTACTACGAGCAGTACTTC.

The chain carries TRBV25-1 and TRBJ2-2; D possibly corresponds to TRBD1 (6 bases). V gave up 5 bases and J gave up 1 base, with 11 bases separating them. The CDR3 has 15 residues. Germline CDR1 MGHDK, CDR2 SYGVNS. CDR3 coding DNA: TGTGCCAGCAGTTCTACACAGGGGAACACCGGGGAGCTGTTTTTT. This encodes CASSSTQGNTGELFF.

The rearrangement links TRBV24-1 to TRBJ2-1, with D maybe TRBD1 (6 bases). V was trimmed by 2 bases and J by 10 bases, leaving 14 bases between them. This CDR3 has 14 amino acids. CDR1 is KGHDR, CDR2 SFDVKD, per germline. The CDR3: CATSDSQGPSEQFF. In DNA form, the CDR3 reads TGTGCCACCAGTGATTCACAGGGACCTAGCGAGCAGTTCTTC.

This clone showed up just once. The J gene is TRBJ2-7, the V gene TRBV27; 9 nucleotides align to TRBD2. J was trimmed by 5 bases and V by 1 base; bases with no gene match: 6. The CDR3 length is 15 residues. Germline CDR1 and CDR2: MNHEY and SMNVEV (reference sequence). The CDR3 DNA reads as TGTGCCAGCAGTTTATGGTTAGCGGGAGTACACGAGCAGTACTTC. Its protein is CASSLWLAGVHEQYF.

This clone was found once. V gene TRBV28 combines with J gene TRBJ2-7; 9 bases line up with TRBD1. CDR1 is MDHEN and CDR2 is SYDVKM in the germline V gene. V lost 6 bases, J lost 7 bases, and 7 bases stayed unmatched. The CDR3 is 13 residues long. CDR3 residues: CASRDTGTGEQYF. The DNA for the CDR3 is TGTGCCAGCAGGGACACAGGGACAGGGGAGCAGTACTTC.

The chain employs TRBV19 and TRBJ1-6, with 7 bases fitting TRBD1. V gave up 2 bases and J gave up 10 bases; unmatched junction bases: 2. The V gene's germline CDR1 is LNHDA and CDR2 SQIVND (reference sequence). CDR3 length equals 13 residues. CDR3 DNA sequence: TGTGCCAGTAGTATACAGGGGGAGTCACCCCTCCACTTT. Its protein product is CASSIQGESPLHF.

This clone was recorded only once. CDR3 sequence (DNA): TGTGCCAGCAGCCGGGACAGGGGAGCCGAGCAGTACTTC. As protein: CASSRDRGAEQYF. The genes are TRBV3-1 (or the pseudogene TRBV3-2) and TRBJ2-7, with 10 nucleotides matching TRBD1. V was clipped by 4 bases and J by 6 bases; unmatched bases: 3. The germline V gene encodes CDR1 LGHDT and CDR2 YNNKEL (reference sequence). CDR3 length equals 13 residues.

The chain is built from TRBV27 and TRBJ1-6; 7 positions agree with TRBD1. CDR3 size: 18 residues. The germline V gene encodes CDR1 MNHEY and CDR2 SMNVEV (reference sequence). The trim removed 1 base at V and 0 bases at J, leaving 6 bases unmatched. CDR3 protein: CASSLLGQSSSYNSPLHF. DNA of the CDR3: TGTGCCAGCAGTTTATTGGGACAGTCAAGCTCCTATAATTCACCCCTCCACTTT.

The gene calls are TRBV7-9 and TRBJ2-1; 9 bases are shared with TRBD2. Trimming removed 3 bases from V and 4 bases from J; junction bases left unmatched: 4. The CDR3 contains 15 residues. Germline assignment: CDR1 SEHNR and CDR2 FQNEAQ (reference sequence). CDR3 amino acids: CASSLAGGTYNEQFF. The CDR3 nucleotides are TGTGCCAGCAGCTTGGCGGGGGGGACGTACAATGAGCAGTTCTTC.